Listed here are 6 T cell receptor beta chains from one sample, sequenced in a study of blood T cell repertoires in COVID-19. TCRdb's table, derived via immunoSEQ multiplex PCR, lists solely in-frame clones and lacks some. In the table there are 390,000 or so clones, almost 90% of which are singletons. The sequencing input was peripheral blood. These receptors were obtained from a man younger than 30 with active or convalescent COVID-19.

The rearrangement joins TRBV28 to TRBJ2-7; TRBD2 might be the D (6 bases). Germline V gene lookup returns CDR1 MDHEN and CDR2 SYDVKM. The CDR3 runs to 14 residues. The V and J ends lost 3 bases and 4 bases respectively, with 13 bases between them. The CDR3, as DNA: TGTGCCAGCAGTTTCGGGGGTCAGGTTTACGAGCAGTACTTC. This gives the protein CASSFGGQVYEQYF.

This clone was recorded once. The chain carries TRBV18 and TRBJ1-2; TRBD1 might be the D (5 bases). Germline CDR1 KGHSH, CDR2 LQKENI. V lost 0 bases, J lost 8 bases, and 16 bases lay in between. CDR3 length: 15 amino acids. As DNA, the CDR3 is TGTGCCAGCTCACCACCGCAGGGAAGTACGGGCGGCTACACCTTC. It translates to CASSPPQGSTGGYTF.

The V call is TRBV6-2 or TRBV6-3, the J call TRBJ1-1, with D perhaps TRBD1 (6 bases). The germline V gene has CDR1 MNHEY and CDR2 SVGEGT. The CDR3 is 19 residues long. V was pared by 0 bases and J by 2 bases, with 22 bases between. The chain's CDR3 is CASSYSLVGQPAINTEAFF. The CDR3 bases are TGTGCCAGCAGTTACTCGTTGGTCGGACAGCCTGCTATCAACACTGAAGCTTTCTTT.

The count of this clone is one. The genes are TRBV4-1 and TRBJ2-1, with D perhaps matching TRBD2 (5 bases). Trimming cost V 3 bases and J 7 bases, with 13 bases left between them. CDR1 is MGHRA, CDR2 YSYEKL, per germline. This CDR3 contains 14 residues. CDR3 residues: CASSHTPSGNEQFF. CDR3 nucleotides: TGCGCCAGCAGCCATACCCCCTCGGGGAATGAGCAGTTCTTC.

This clone was seen just once. The gene calls are TRBV12-3 or TRBV12-4 and TRBJ1-3; D not resolved. V was shortened by 7 bases and J by 0 bases, with 4 bases between the two germline ends. There are 12 residues in the CDR3. CDR3 amino acids: CASMASGNTIYF. The DNA of the CDR3 is TGTGCCAGCATGGCCTCTGGAAACACCATATATTTT.

CDR3 DNA: TGTGCCAGCAGCCCTTTTGCGGGAGGCTCCTACGAGCAGTACTTC. This gives the protein CASSPFAGGSYEQYF. V gene TRBV7-6 combines with J gene TRBJ2-7, with 8 bases that match TRBD2. The J segment lost 0 bases and the V segment lost 5 bases, leaving 6 bases of the junction unmatched. The CDR3 extends over 15 amino acids. CDR1 and CDR2 from the germline V gene are SGHVS and FNYEAQ.